Below, one T cell receptor beta chain is given with its context. What it binds is not known. This entry is derived from a study of cytomegalovirus exposure and HLA in healthy donors. As for the study in general: The use of the same platform for the approximately 130 validation repertoires and the 550 to 850 first-cohort repertoires was reported by a later analysis.

General observations from the study: In vitro data verified a few CMV-associated chains as specific for CMV antigens. First-cohort TCR clusters were later found to tend to co-occur in the approximately 120 validation repertoires.

TCRdb's table, derived via immunoSEQ multiplex PCR, lists solely in-frame clones and lacks some. The data contain more than 85,000 clones, about nine tenths of them seen just once; the ten biggest clones take up about 2%. This TCR was recovered from a woman aged 18-29 years in good health and CMV-seronegative. The specimen was PBMCs.

The CDR3 loop is CASSPAQGARGYTF. CDR3 nucleotides: TGTGCCAGCAGCCCAGCTCAGGGGGCAAGAGGCTACACCTTC. J is TRBJ1-2 and V is TRBV7-9; 8 nucleotides match TRBD1. The CDR3 contains 14 residues. V lost 5 bases to trimming and J lost 8 bases; unmatched junction nucleotides: 10. The germline gives CDR1 SEHNR, CDR2 FQNEAQ (reference sequence).